What follows are 9 T cell receptor beta chains derived from one specimen sequenced in a study of blood T cell repertoires in COVID-19. Repertoires were generated with immunoSEQ multiplex PCR, while TCRdb's copy carries only in-frame clones and drops some. The sample lists roughly 200,000 clones, 86% occurring once. Sequenced sample: peripheral blood. These receptors all stem from a woman between 25 and 40 years old with active or convalescent COVID-19.

The gene calls are TRBV6-6 and TRBJ2-7; TRBD2 matches at 7 bases. V shed 0 bases and J 3 bases; nucleotides not matched to a gene: 2. The CDR3 is 14 residues long. Germline lookup yields CDR1 MNHNY and CDR2 SVGAGI (reference sequence). This CDR3 is CASSYSGEGYEQYF. CDR3 DNA: TGTGCCAGCAGTTACTCAGGGGAGGGCTACGAGCAGTACTTC.

The V and J genes are TRBV9 and TRBJ2-7; weak D call: TRBD2 (6 bases). Germline V gene data show CDR1 as SGDLS and CDR2 as YYNGEE. The CDR3 is 14 residues long. The ends were cut back, 2 bases at V and 2 bases at J, with 11 bases in the middle. CDR3 nucleotides: TGTGCCAGCAGCGTTACTAGCCGGACCTACGAGCAGTACTTC. This codes for CASSVTSRTYEQYF.

The V and J genes are TRBV2 and TRBJ2-5, with TRBD2 matching 8 bases. This CDR3 contains 17 residues. V lost 6 bases to trimming and J lost 1 base; unmatched junction nucleotides: 13. Germline V CDR1 and CDR2: SNHLY, FYNNEI. The CDR3 loop is CASRETGTSWSQETQYF. CDR3 bases: TGTGCCAGCAGGGAAACCGGGACTAGTTGGTCCCAAGAGACCCAGTACTTC.

This clone was counted once. The chain couples TRBV11-2 to TRBJ1-2; D possibly corresponds to TRBD1 (5 bases). The CDR3 sequence is 13 residues long. V shed 0 bases and J shed 6 bases, with 8 bases lying between them. Looked up from germline, CDR1 is SGHAT and CDR2 is FQNNGV. The chain's CDR3 is CASSLESGNGYTF. CDR3 DNA: TGTGCCAGCAGCTTAGAGTCAGGGAATGGCTACACCTTC.

The gene calls are TRBV2 and TRBJ1-1; 12 positions match TRBD1. CDR1 is SNHLY and CDR2 is FYNNEI in the germline V gene. The CDR3 runs to 11 residues. V lost 8 bases to trimming and J lost 11 bases; unmatched junction nucleotides: 3. The CDR3 protein is CASGTGGGAFF. For the CDR3, the DNA is TGTGCCAGCGGGACAGGGGGCGGTGCTTTCTTT.

This clone was counted a single time. V is TRBV28 and J is TRBJ1-2, with D unclear. The V gene's germline CDR1 is MDHEN and CDR2 SYDVKM. CDR3 length: 15 amino acids. The V end lost 8 bases, the J end lost 0 bases, and 16 bases lay between the germline ends. The CDR3 reads CASSLILPANYGYTF. CDR3 bases: TGTGCCAGCTCCCTTATCCTACCGGCTAACTATGGCTACACCTTC.

The chain carries TRBV19 and TRBJ1-2; TRBD1 aligns across 8 bases. The V and J ends lost 7 bases and 3 bases, in that order; junction bases with no gene match: 10. CDR3 length: 15 amino acids. The germline V gene has CDR1 LNHDA and CDR2 SQIVND (reference sequence). CDR3 DNA sequence: TGTGCCAGTACTGCCCGGGACAGGAGATACTATGGCTACACCTTC. Translation: CASTARDRRYYGYTF.

This chain connects TRBV5-8 to TRBJ2-1; 9 positions agree with TRBD2. J was trimmed by 8 bases and V by 6 bases; bases with no gene match: 3. This CDR3 has 12 amino acids. Germline CDR1 SGHTS, CDR2 YDEGEE. CDR3 region: CASNAGGDEQFF. The CDR3 DNA reads TGTGCCAGCAACGCGGGAGGGGATGAGCAGTTCTTC.

V is TRBV12-3 or TRBV12-4 and J is TRBJ1-2; tentatively, D is TRBD1 (5 bases). The CDR3 sequence is 11 residues long. Trimming shortened V by 10 bases and J by 7 bases, and 13 bases separated the two germline ends. DNA of the CDR3: TGTGCCACCTCGGGGGGACTTGGCTACACCTTC. This gives the protein CATSGGLGYTF.